This T cell receptor beta chain stems from a study of T-cell memory formation after mild COVID-19. Whole-study results and caveats: Most CD4+ clones that shrank were in CM and EM, while CD8+ ones turned up in EMRA.

UMIs and sample barcodes were carried by the TCR alpha and TCR beta cDNA libraries that 5'RACE produced using constant-segment primers. MiXCR was run by TCRdb on the 5' RACE reads, yielding one entry per CDR3 protein. This table has fewer than 250,000 distinct CDR3 sequences, more than 9% appearing once. In this sample, this clonotype turned up many times. Antigen specificity is unknown. The J segment lost 5 bases and the V segment lost 5 bases, leaving 3 bases of the junction unmatched. Germline CDR1 SGHTA, CDR2 FQGNSA. There are 12 residues in the CDR3. This chain links TRBV7-2 with TRBJ2-7; 7 bases are shared with TRBD2. The sample comprised PBMCs or a T cell subset sorted from them (not recorded which). This TCR was sampled from a man aged 18 to 29 who had mild COVID-19 (a few samples of this study predate the infection). Cell type and time point are not known. The CDR3 DNA follows: TGTGCCAGCAGCGGGGGAGGGGACGAGCAGTACTTC. Protein product: CASSGGGDEQYF.